Here is one T cell receptor beta chain with its context. The data were obtained in a study of blood T cell repertoires in COVID-19. Overall study: The cDNA or gDNA used as material had been derived from T cells, B-cell-depleted T cells, or PBMCs.

The protocol was immunoSEQ multiplex PCR, while the TCRdb copy is restricted to in-frame clones and leaves out a portion. Among under 70,000 clones listed, about nine tenths were seen once. Looked up from germline, CDR1 is MNHEY and CDR2 is SVGAGI. The CDR3 runs 13 residues. Trimming stripped 4 bases from V and 8 bases from J, with 9 bases between. The chain links TRBV6-5 to TRBJ1-6; D remains unclear. This sequence originates from a woman aged 55-75 years with COVID-19, enrolled during active disease. Input material: peripheral blood. The CDR3 DNA reads TGTGCCAGCAGTTCCCGGGATTATTCACCCCTCCACTTT. This translates into CASSSRDYSPLHF.